These 20 T cell receptor beta chains came from one sample sequenced in a study of cytomegalovirus exposure and HLA in healthy donors. 60 Vbeta and 13 Jbeta primers were used in PCR. Assay: immunoSEQ multiplex PCR; the TCRdb copy retains only in-frame clones and omits some. The sample lists approximately 110,000 clones, more than 80% occurring once. The sequencing input was PBMCs. These receptors were obtained from a man between 18 and 29 years old in good health and CMV-seronegative.

The V call is TRBV28, the J call TRBJ2-6; D may be TRBD1 (6 bases). Trimming pared 6 bases from V and 4 bases from J, leaving 13 bases between. This CDR3 spans 15 amino acids. Germline V gene sequence: CDR1 MDHEN, CDR2 SYDVKM. The CDR3 sequence: CASSPQGYGANVLTF. Here the CDR3 DNA reads TGTGCCAGCAGCCCCCAGGGGTACGGGGCCAACGTCCTGACTTTC.

The J gene is TRBJ1-2, the V gene TRBV6-5; D ambiguous. Trimming shortened V by 0 bases and J by 8 bases, and 13 bases separated the two germline ends. Germline V lookup: CDR1 MNHEY, CDR2 SVGAGI. This CDR3 has 14 amino acids. The DNA of the CDR3 is TGTGCCAGCAGTTACTCCTCGCGGGTGGGGGGCTACACCTTC. Protein: CASSYSSRVGGYTF.

Only a few counts were recorded for this clone. This chain links TRBV6-1 with TRBJ1-3; D might be TRBD1 (6 bases). The V gene's germline CDR1 is MNHNS and CDR2 SASEGT. The CDR3 runs to 15 residues. V lost 4 bases to trimming and J lost 0 bases, with 10 bases between them. The CDR3: CASSVRDTSGNTIYF. CDR3 nucleotide sequence: TGTGCCAGCAGTGTTAGGGACACCTCTGGAAACACCATATATTTT.

The chain is built from TRBV27 and TRBJ2-3; 14 nucleotides line up with TRBD2. The CDR3 consists of 16 residues. Trimming at V came to 4 bases and at J to 3 bases, leaving 3 bases not matched to a gene. Germline CDR1 and CDR2: MNHEY and SMNVEV (reference sequence). As DNA, the CDR3 is TGTGCCAGCAGTTCCGGGACTAGCGGGAGAACAGATACGCAGTATTTT. This sequence encodes CASSSGTSGRTDTQYF.

The gene calls are TRBV6-5 and TRBJ2-7, with 7 nucleotides matching TRBD1. The CDR3 totals 14 residues. V lost 5 bases, J lost 3 bases, and 7 bases stayed unmatched. In germline, CDR1 is MNHEY, CDR2 SVGAGI. The CDR3 here is CASSPRDRRYEQYF. CDR3 DNA sequence: TGTGCCAGCAGTCCCCGGGACAGACGCTACGAGCAGTACTTC.

This CDR3 is CASSLRPRGTYNEQFF. The DNA for the CDR3 is TGTGCCAGCAGCTTAAGGCCCAGGGGGACCTACAATGAGCAGTTCTTC. The chain carries TRBV7-8 and TRBJ2-1, with TRBD1 matching 7 bases. The CDR3 totals 16 residues. Trimming cost V 2 bases and J 2 bases; bases outside gene matches: 6. The germline V gene has CDR1 SGHVS and CDR2 FQNEAQ.

The V gene is TRBV29-1, the J gene TRBJ2-1; 8 bases map to TRBD2. CDR1 and CDR2 (germline): SQVTM, ANQGSEA. This CDR3 has 14 residues. After removal of 5 bases from V and 3 bases from J, the junction contained 6 bases not matched to a gene. DNA for the CDR3: TGCAGCGTTCCAAGCGGGAGATTCTACAATGAGCAGTTCTTC. Its protein is CSVPSGRFYNEQFF.

V gene TRBV6-5 combines with J gene TRBJ1-5, with D perhaps TRBD1 (5 bases). The CDR3 extends over 15 amino acids. Deletions cut 2 bases from V and 6 bases from J, with 14 bases between. In germline, CDR1 is MNHEY, CDR2 SVGAGI. The CDR3 nucleotides are TGTGCCAGCAGTTACAGCCCAGACAGAGGTCAGCCCCAGCATTTT. This gives the protein CASSYSPDRGQPQHF.

By frequency in the sample, this clone is medium-sized. The rearrangement uses TRBV7-2 and TRBJ2-1; D ambiguous. Germline CDR1 reads SGHTA; CDR2 reads FQGNSA. The V and J ends lost 4 bases and 8 bases respectively, with 21 bases between them. The CDR3 is 16 amino acids. CDR3 bases: TGTGCCAGCAGCTCCGCCTCCCTAGTATTCGTCCATGAGCAGTTCTTC. Its translation is CASSSASLVFVHEQFF.

This chain connects TRBV13 to TRBJ2-5, with 14 bases matching TRBD2. Looked up from germline, CDR1 is PRHDT and CDR2 is FYEKMQ (reference sequence). The CDR3 is 16 amino acids. V gave up 5 bases and J gave up 5 bases; unmatched junction bases: 7. The CDR3 region is CASSARLAGGWETQYF. The CDR3 DNA sequence: TGTGCCAGCAGCGCCCGACTAGCGGGAGGGTGGGAGACCCAGTACTTC.

The V call is TRBV6-6, the J call TRBJ1-1, with TRBD1 matching over 9 bases. The CDR3 spans 14 residues. J lost 5 bases, V lost 5 bases, and 6 bases had no gene match. CDR1 is MNHNY, CDR2 SVGAGI, per germline (reference sequence). DNA of the CDR3: TGTGCCAGCAGTCCACAGGGGGCGAGTACTGAAGCTTTCTTT. Its protein is CASSPQGASTEAFF.

The chain carries TRBV29-1 and TRBJ2-5, with TRBD2 identical over 15 bases. This CDR3 region has 16 residues. V was clipped by 6 bases and J by 1 base; unmatched bases: 6. CDR1 and CDR2 from the germline V gene are SQVTM and ANQGSEA. The CDR3 loop reads CSVAGLAGGSQETQYF. CDR3 nucleotide sequence: TGCAGCGTGGCGGGACTAGCGGGAGGCAGCCAAGAGACCCAGTACTTC.

The chain is built from TRBV7-8 and TRBJ2-7; 7 nucleotides agree with TRBD2. The CDR3 loop spans 14 amino acids. Losses at the gene ends were 3 bases for V and 0 bases for J; bases not matched to a gene: 2. The germline CDR1 and CDR2 sequences are SGHVS and FQNEAQ. The CDR3 nucleotides read TGTGCCAGCAGCTTCGGGGGGTCCTCCTACGAGCAGTACTTC. Translating it yields CASSFGGSSYEQYF.

The chain recombines TRBV29-1 with TRBJ2-1, with D unclear. There are 10 residues in the CDR3. V was pared by 7 bases and J by 7 bases, with 8 bases between. The germline V gene has CDR1 SQVTM and CDR2 ANQGSEA. CDR3 in DNA: TGCAGCGCTCTCGTTAATGAGCAGTTCTTC. Its protein is CSALVNEQFF.

Concerning this clone itself: Other DNA variants within this sample encode the same CDR3. V gene TRBV28 combines with J gene TRBJ1-5, with D possibly being TRBD1 (5 bases). Trimming took 3 bases from V and 1 from J, leaving 13 bases between them. The CDR3 is 16 amino acids. In germline, CDR1 is MDHEN, CDR2 SYDVKM. CDR3 in DNA: TGTGCCAGCAGTTTCGCTGGGGGGGGGAGCAATCAGCCCCAGCATTTT. It encodes CASSFAGGGSNQPQHF.

V is TRBV7-9 and J is TRBJ2-3, with 12 bases that match TRBD2. Losses at the gene ends were 5 bases for V and 5 bases for J; bases not matched to a gene: 14. The CDR3 consists of 18 residues. Germline-derived CDR1 and CDR2 are SEHNR and FQNEAQ (reference sequence). The CDR3 spells CASSPRLAGAPGGDTQYF. The CDR3 DNA follows: TGTGCCAGCAGCCCCCGACTAGCGGGAGCGCCAGGGGGAGATACGCAGTATTTT.

This chain links TRBV9 with TRBJ1-2; maybe TRBD1 (5 bases). Trimming stripped 3 bases from V and 4 bases from J, with 16 bases between. The length of the CDR3 is 15 residues. Germline CDR1 reads SGDLS; CDR2 reads YYNGEE. In DNA form, the CDR3 reads TGTGCCAGCAGCGAGAGCTGGGAGGGACCCTATGGCTACACCTTC. Encoded protein: CASSESWEGPYGYTF. The full variable domain, in which reference TRBV9 and TRBJ1-2 provide the parts outside the CDR3, is DSGVTQTPKHLITATGQRVTLRCSPRSGDLSVYWYQQSLDQGLQFLIQYYNGEERAKGNILERFSAQQFPDLHSELNLSSLELGDSALYFCASSESWEGPYGYTFGSGTRLTVV.

The chain has TRBV28 and TRBJ1-3, with 7 bases lining up with TRBD1. In germline, CDR1 is MDHEN, CDR2 SYDVKM. The V gene end was trimmed by 5 bases and the J gene end by 0 bases; junction bases not matched to a gene: 10. This CDR3 region has 17 residues. The CDR3 loop reads CASSPGTGTDSGNTIYF. CDR3 nucleotides: TGTGCCAGCAGTCCGGGGACCGGGACAGACTCTGGAAACACCATATATTTT.

This chain connects TRBV6-5 to TRBJ1-2, with 7 bases fitting TRBD1. The CDR3 sequence is 13 residues long. The trim removed 4 bases at V and 6 bases at J, leaving 5 bases unmatched. The germline V gene has CDR1 MNHEY and CDR2 SVGAGI. This chain's CDR3 is CASSSPGGNGYTF. CDR3 nucleotide sequence: TGTGCCAGCAGTTCCCCAGGGGGAAATGGCTACACCTTC.

V usage is TRBV6-5 and J usage is TRBJ1-2, with TRBD1 as a possible D gene (5 bases). The CDR3 is 14 amino acids. Germline CDR1 reads MNHEY; CDR2 reads SVGAGI. The V end lost 7 bases, the J end lost 4 bases, and 16 bases lay between the germline ends. CDR3 sequence reads: CASKTQVDLYGYTF. The DNA of the CDR3 is TGTGCCAGCAAGACACAGGTGGACCTCTATGGCTACACCTTC.